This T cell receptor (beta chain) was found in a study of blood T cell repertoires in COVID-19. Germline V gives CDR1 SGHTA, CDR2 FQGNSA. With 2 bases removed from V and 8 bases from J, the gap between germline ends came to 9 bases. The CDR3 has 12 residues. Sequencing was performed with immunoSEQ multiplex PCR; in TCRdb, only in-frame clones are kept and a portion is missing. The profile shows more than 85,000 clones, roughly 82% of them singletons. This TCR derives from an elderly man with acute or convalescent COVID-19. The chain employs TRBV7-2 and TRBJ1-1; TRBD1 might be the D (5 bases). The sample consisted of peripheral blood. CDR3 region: CASSLRTSEAFF. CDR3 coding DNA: TGTGCCAGCAGCTTAAGGACATCCGAAGCTTTCTTT.